This entry is about one TCR beta chain. The specificity of this receptor is unknown. Per-base quality was not reported, and no clone a single base away is much larger than it. The cohort comprised fewer than 750 healthy bone marrow donors. At the time of sampling, all cohort members were nominally healthy, though unrecorded immune exposures were likely present. The donor was CMV seronegative and belonged to the group of 352 seronegative cohort members. A peripheral blood sample was provided by each donor, and peripheral blood mononuclear cells were used for TCR beta sequencing. The Qiagen DNeasy Blood Extraction Kit was used to extract genomic DNA from the blood cell samples. This sample is drawn from a study of cytomegalovirus exposure and HLA in healthy donors (dated by TCRdb to 2016 to 2017). General notes on the study: According to an earlier analysis of 550 to 750 of the donors, some 170 million T cells yielded 117 million unique TCR beta sequences and around 300 Gb of sequence data. In a later analysis, previously published TCR beta repertoires from about 640 donors were re-analyzed and high-resolution HLA genotyping was added so that TCR occurrence patterns could be studied. The aim of the study was to test whether cataloging public T cell receptors could identify signatures of past pathogen exposure. Of the 350 to 400 genotyped donors, around 81% fell in the genetic ancestry cluster associated with self-reported Caucasian donors. Every repertoire in the discovery cohort had been generated on one and the same sequencing platform. Among 398 genotyped donors of the cohort, an average of approximately 230,000 unique TCR beta nucleotide sequences were sequenced per donor, roughly 18% of them non-productive. Rather than using new phenotypic data, the later analysis identified candidate immune exposures from TCR beta sequences and from how often those sequences occurred across donors. Using immunosequencing, the study profiled T cell repertoires from some 670 subjects and related those repertoires to cytomegalovirus serostatus. Typing coverage varied by locus: roughly 620-640 donors for A, B, C, DRB1 and DQB1; approximately 520 for DQA1; about 600 for DPA1; 450 to 480 for DPB1. The study combined high-throughput TCR immunosequencing, statistical association of individual TCRs with disease status, and machine learning to predict cytomegalovirus infection status. A later genetic analysis used genome-wide SNP genotypes for about 65% of the 666 donors, treating that subset as a discovery cohort. Along with the roughly 610-subject first cohort, a separate validation cohort of over 90 different subjects was used. Class I and class II HLA loci were covered by the typing at four-digit resolution. Donor age, sex, ethnicity and CMV serostatus were compiled alongside the repertoire data. Around 300 gigabases of sequencing data and some 85 million unique TCR sequences were included in an early release covering roughly 600 HLA-typed donors. In an earlier analysis of more than 550 of the donors, high-throughput TCR beta sequencing was used to judge whether each TCR beta V gene segment behaved as functional or pseudogenic. A handful of DR-DQ haplotypes were handled as single units for association and clustering because linkage in the cohort was strong.

What the authors observed across the whole study: A cluster of highly shared sequence variants was judged likely to represent a technical artifact of the sequencing pipeline. Specific HLA alleles were associated with roughly 17,000 TCR beta sequences at a false discovery rate of 0.05 in a later analysis. According to a later analysis, TCR association rates differed among HLA loci, with DRB1 alleles showing the most associated TCRs and HLA-C alleles showing the fewest. Strong co-occurrence of HLA alleles, especially DR and DQ, made assigning TCR associations to individual alleles difficult. In vitro tests confirmed that a few of the cytomegalovirus-associated TCR beta chains recognize cytomegalovirus antigens. A later genetic analysis associated a missense DCLRE1C variant with V-gene and J-gene trimming of TCR beta chains, and an independent cohort replicated the association. Because counts were too low, about 15 rarely observed V segments, including chromosome 9 orphons, were left out of the earlier analysis of a few hundred of the donors. A further reported finding was that TCR beta sequences accurately predicted the HLA-A and HLA-B alleles for most subjects in the first cohort. Most TCR sequences were seen in very few donors, while some public TCRs were found in many individuals. The study listed approximately 150 TCR beta chains as associated with cytomegalovirus. Sequencing depth was assumed to be roughly uniform across donors in the presence/absence analyses, though that assumption may not hold. Because HLA typing was unavailable for some donors at each locus, only the typed subset was used in association tests. A later genetic analysis reported fewer N-insertions in productive TCRs among donors in an Asian-associated ancestry cluster than the roughly 620-donor mean. In an earlier analysis of some 500 of the donors, most TCR beta V segments appeared in productive rearrangements about 87% or about 30% of the time, broadly matching IMGT annotations. In a later analysis, HLA-associated TCR beta chains showed more clonal expansion and lower generation probabilities than non-associated chains that were equally common. A later analysis reported that several top co-occurrence clusters appeared linked to parvovirus B19, influenza, CMV and Epstein-Barr virus. The authors suggested that the approach could potentially be generalized to other disease states and immunological phenotypes. The only immune exposure information available for the cohort was CMV serostatus. Some IMGT-functional V segments, including TRBV6-2 and TRBV6-3, could not be told apart with the 87-base-pair reads, so those segments were excluded. A later analysis found that most CMV-associated TCR beta chains appeared HLA-restricted, with HLA associations seemingly driven largely by CMV exposure. In both the original and validation cohorts, the classifier was reported to diagnose cytomegalovirus status with high specificity and sensitivity. This cohort had only TCR beta chains sequenced, and the lack of alpha or paired-chain data limited which features could be detected. Correlated functional status among segregating V segments might reflect linkage disequilibrium, but an unknown experimental factor could not be ruled out.

Trimming takes 5 bases off V and 5 bases off J; junction bases not matched to a gene: 6. Per the germline V gene, SGHTA is the CDR1 and FQGTGA is the CDR2. From the cysteine up to the phenylalanine, the CDR3 has a length of 14 residues. The sequence is cut down to CDR3 DNA, 42 bases in frame from base 1. The library relied on the immunoSEQ multiplex PCR assay. For the multiplex PCR, a mixture combining 60 forward primers for TCR Vbeta segments and 13 reverse primers for TCR Jbeta segments was used. A multiplex PCR assay on genomic DNA amplified the CDR3 region of rearranged TCR beta genes. Amplified TCR beta libraries were sequenced as 87-base-pair reads on the Illumina HiSeq System. Concerning the study's data processing: In a later analysis, tens of millions of unique TCR beta chains were counted across the 650 to 750 repertoires, and around 11 million of these chains were shared by at least two donors. Raw reads were error-corrected and collapsed into unique sequences with a nearest-neighbor algorithm that merged closely related sequences to remove PCR and sequencing errors. To assign V, D and J gene segments, CDR3 sequences were aligned to IMGT reference sequences. For a sequence to be retained, at least a six-nucleotide match to both a V gene segment and a J gene segment was required. Rearrangements were classified as productive when the CDR3 lacked stop codons and remained in frame with V and J, and all other rearrangements were classified as non-productive. CDR3 was defined according to IMGT convention as the region running from the second conserved V-encoded cysteine to the conserved J-encoded phenylalanine. In an earlier analysis of around 540 of the donors, sequences lacking an unambiguous match to a single V gene segment were excluded. In an earlier analysis of 587 of the donors, V segments were called functional above 56.7% productive rearrangements and were called segregating when the between-donor standard deviation exceeded 5%. To diagnose cytomegalovirus status from the catalog of TCR beta chain sequences, a statistical classification framework was built. In a later analysis, TCR nucleotide sequences were compared against IMGT/GENE-DB human TR gene sequences so that V and J genes could be assigned. A later analysis assigned CDR3 sequences and most-parsimonious VDJ recombination scenarios with the TCRdist pipeline. A later analysis defined each TCR beta chain by its CDR3 amino acid sequence plus V-gene family, and excluded reads lacking a unique V-gene family. To address suspected cross-contamination and a sequencing artifact, a later analysis removed around 600 highly shared, low-generation-probability nucleotide sequences. In a later analysis, a clonal expansion index for each public chain was calculated from normalized within-repertoire ranks of inferred template counts. Generation probabilities in a later analysis came from a VDJ recombination model fitted to out-of-frame rearrangements, and those results were checked against IGoR. In a later analysis, hypergeometric tests were used to score TCR-TCR, TCR-HLA and TCR-CMV co-occurrence, with a repertoire-size bias correction applied to TCR pairs. In a later analysis, false discovery rates were estimated by permuting HLA or CMV assignments 20 times. In a later analysis, co-occurring TCRs were grouped using DBSCAN, and TCRdist sequence similarity was added for clustering within HLA-allele-positive subsets. Repertoires with fewer than 30,000 or more than 120,000 public chains, plus five repertoires with anomalous nucleotide sharing, were excluded from co-occurrence clustering. In its TCRdb copy, this immuneACCESS table keeps in-frame sequences only and misses some clones. Where compared with another copy, unresolved V genes explain less than half of these, and the others have no known cause. The D gene and trimming were derived from the DNA, and the V and J assignments and clone size from that table. Within this sample are nearly 110,000 clones, with about 72% of them counted one time only. The top ten clonotypes cover less than 2.5% of the sample.

The sequence derives from a man younger than 30 in good health and CMV-seronegative. This chain is built from TRBV7-3 and TRBJ2-5, and TRBD1 matches 9 of the central bases. The sample taken for sequencing was PBMCs. The CDR3 protein is CASSLTGGGETQYF. The sequenced DNA is TGTGCCAGCAGCCTCACAGGGGGCGGGGAGACCCAGTACTTC.